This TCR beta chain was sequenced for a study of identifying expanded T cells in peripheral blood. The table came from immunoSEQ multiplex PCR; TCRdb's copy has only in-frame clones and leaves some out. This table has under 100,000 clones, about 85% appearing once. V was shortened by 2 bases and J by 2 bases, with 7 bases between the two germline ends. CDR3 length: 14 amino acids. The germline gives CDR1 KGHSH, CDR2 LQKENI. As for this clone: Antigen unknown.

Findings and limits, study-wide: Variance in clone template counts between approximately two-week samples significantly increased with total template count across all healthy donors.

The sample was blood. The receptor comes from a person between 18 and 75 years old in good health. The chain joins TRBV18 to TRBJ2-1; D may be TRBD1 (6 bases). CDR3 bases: TGTGCCAGCTCACCAGCAGGGGCCTACAATGAGCAGTTCTTC. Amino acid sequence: CASSPAGAYNEQFF.